Listed here are 13 T cell receptor beta chains from one sample, sequenced in a study of OX40 agonist ivuxolimab in advanced cancers. Method: immunoSEQ multiplex PCR; TCRdb's copy keeps in-frame clones and lacks some. The sample consists of about 48,000 clones, roughly three quarters of them appearing once. The sample in question was CD4+ or CD8+ T cells sorted from blood, obtained in a trial of the OX40 agonist ivuxolimab. All receptors come from an adult with an advanced solid tumor such as melanoma, head and neck, liver or kidney cancer.

The chain recombines TRBV6-1 with TRBJ2-7, with 9 bases identical to TRBD1. CDR3 size: 14 residues. Germline V gene lookup returns CDR1 MNHNS and CDR2 SASEGT. Trimming cost V 5 bases and J 4 bases; bases outside gene matches: 6. The CDR3: CASSWTGEQYEQYF. The CDR3 DNA sequence: TGTGCCAGCAGTTGGACAGGGGAGCAGTACGAGCAGTACTTC.

This sequence joins TRBV27 and TRBJ2-7; D is uncertain. This CDR3 has 14 amino acids. V lost 0 bases and J 3 bases, leaving 9 bases between the germline ends. The germline gives CDR1 MNHEY, CDR2 SMNVEV (reference sequence). The DNA of the CDR3 is TGTGCCAGCAGTTTATCAGGGATTTTCTACGAGCAGTACTTC. Amino acid sequence: CASSLSGIFYEQYF.

This chain uses TRBV9 with TRBJ2-3, with TRBD2 matching over 12 bases. Germline V lookup: CDR1 SGDLS, CDR2 YYNGEE. This CDR3 is built from 17 residues. Unmatched junction bases numbered 10, after V lost 4 bases and J lost 4 bases. CDR3 nucleotide sequence: TGTGCCAGCAGCCCCTTTTTGACTAGCGGGAGCGCAGATACGCAGTATTTT. Protein sequence: CASSPFLTSGSADTQYF.

V is TRBV6-4 and J is TRBJ1-4, with TRBD1 matching over 7 bases. The germline V gene has CDR1 MRHNA and CDR2 SNTAGT. The CDR3 has 16 amino acids. V lost 6 bases, J lost 1 base, and 8 bases stayed unmatched. In DNA, the CDR3 is TGTGCCAGCAGCCCATCAGGGGGTGAAACTAATGAAAAACTGTTTTTT. Translating gives CASSPSGGETNEKLFF.

V gene TRBV7-6 combines with J gene TRBJ2-1; D gene uncertain. With 3 bases removed from V and 6 bases from J, the gap between germline ends came to 12 bases. The CDR3 has 14 amino acids. Germline lookup yields CDR1 SGHVS and CDR2 FNYEAQ. The CDR3 sequence: CASSFRRPPNEQFF. In DNA form, the CDR3 reads TGTGCCAGCAGCTTCCGACGCCCGCCCAATGAGCAGTTCTTC.

The V gene is TRBV6-6, the J gene TRBJ2-1, with 9 bases that match TRBD2. J was trimmed by 4 bases and V by 6 bases; bases with no gene match: 10. Germline V gene sequence: CDR1 MNHNY, CDR2 SVGAGI (reference sequence). The CDR3 has 16 amino acids. Here the CDR3 reads CASSDIAGETYNEQFF. CDR3 coding DNA: TGTGCCAGCAGCGATATAGCGGGAGAGACTTACAATGAGCAGTTCTTC.

This chain joins TRBV27 and TRBJ1-1; TRBD1 is a possible D gene (5 bases). Trimming shortened V by 8 bases and J by 1 base, and 17 bases separated the two germline ends. The CDR3 extends over 15 amino acids. The germline CDR1 and CDR2 sequences are MNHEY and SMNVEV (reference sequence). The CDR3 loop reads CASSLGGAGNTEAFF. The CDR3 bases are TGTGCCAGCTCTCTCGGAGGGGCGGGGAACACTGAAGCTTTCTTT.

The V and J genes are TRBV27 and TRBJ2-7; 9 nucleotides match TRBD1. J lost 5 bases, V lost 0 bases, and 14 bases had no gene match. CDR1 MNHEY and CDR2 SMNVEV come from the germline V gene (reference sequence). This CDR3 spans 18 amino acids. The CDR3 spells CASSLSPGTGYSVNEQYF. CDR3 in DNA: TGTGCCAGCAGTTTATCGCCCGGGACAGGGTATTCAGTAAACGAGCAGTACTTC.

The chain is built from TRBV7-7 and TRBJ2-5; possibly TRBD1 for D (6 bases). CDR1 SSHAT and CDR2 FNYEAQ come from the germline V gene (reference sequence). The germline V and J ends were trimmed by 5 bases and 12 bases, with 16 bases remaining between them. The CDR3 length is 12 residues. CDR3 loop: CASSATGPRKYF. The DNA of the CDR3 is TGTGCCAGCAGCGCGACAGGCCCGAGGAAGTACTTC.

The CDR3 region has the DNA TGTGCCAGCAGCTCTCTGACTAGGTCGGATGAGCAGTTCTTC. Amino acids: CASSSLTRSDEQFF. This chain connects TRBV5-4 to TRBJ2-1; D may be TRBD2 (6 bases). The V gene's germline CDR1 is SGHNT and CDR2 YYREEE (reference sequence). V lost 3 bases and J lost 8, with 15 bases in between. CDR3 length: 14 residues. The full variable domain, in which reference TRBV5-4 and TRBJ2-1 provide the parts outside the CDR3, is ETGVTQSPTHLIKTRGQQVTLRCSSQSGHNTVSWYQQALGQGPQFIFQYYREEENGRGNFPPRFSGLQFPNYSSELNVNALELDDSALYLCASSSLTRSDEQFFGPGTRLTVL.

The genes are TRBV29-1 and TRBJ1-1; TRBD1 agrees at 8 bases. V was pared by 3 bases and J by 5 bases, with 8 bases of the junction left unmatched. CDR1 is SQVTM and CDR2 is ANQGSEA in the germline V gene. The length of the CDR3 is 14 residues. CDR3 in DNA: TGCAGCGTTGATAGAACAGGGGGGAGGACTGAAGCTTTCTTT. The encoded protein is CSVDRTGGRTEAFF.

The genes are TRBV15 and TRBJ2-1; weak D call: TRBD1 (5 bases). V was trimmed by 3 bases and J by 12 bases, leaving 27 bases between them. The CDR3 has 17 residues. The germline V gene encodes CDR1 LNHNV and CDR2 YYDKDF (reference sequence). The CDR3 loop reads CATSSSRGETLSLAQFF. The CDR3 bases are TGTGCCACCAGCAGCTCTAGGGGCGAGACCCTGTCTTTGGCGCAGTTCTTC.

The chain has TRBV6-5 and TRBJ2-3; TRBD2 aligns across 11 bases. Germline V gene data show CDR1 as MNHEY and CDR2 as SVGAGI. This CDR3 is 16 amino acids long. V trimming: 2 bases; J trimming: 6 bases; junction bases outside the gene matches: 7. CDR3 sequence: CASSYGLAGGGDTQYF. CDR3 coding DNA: TGTGCCAGCAGTTACGGCCTAGCGGGAGGCGGGGATACGCAGTATTTT.